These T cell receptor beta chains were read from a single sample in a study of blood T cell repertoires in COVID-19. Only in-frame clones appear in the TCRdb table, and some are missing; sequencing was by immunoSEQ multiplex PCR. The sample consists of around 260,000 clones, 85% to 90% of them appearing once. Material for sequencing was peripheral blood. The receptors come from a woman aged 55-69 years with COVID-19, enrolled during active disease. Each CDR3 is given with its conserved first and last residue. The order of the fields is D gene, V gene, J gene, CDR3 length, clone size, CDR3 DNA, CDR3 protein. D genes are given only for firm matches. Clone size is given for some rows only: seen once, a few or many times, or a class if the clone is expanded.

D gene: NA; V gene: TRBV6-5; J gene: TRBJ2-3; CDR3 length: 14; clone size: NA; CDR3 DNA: TGTGCCAGCAACGGGGGGCTAAGCACAGATACGCAGTATTTT; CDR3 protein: CASNGGLSTDTQYF
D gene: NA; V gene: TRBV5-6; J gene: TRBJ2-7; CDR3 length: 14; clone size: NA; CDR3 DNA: TGTGCCAGCAGCCCCGTTGGACAACCCTACGAGCAGTACTTC; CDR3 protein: CASSPVGQPYEQYF
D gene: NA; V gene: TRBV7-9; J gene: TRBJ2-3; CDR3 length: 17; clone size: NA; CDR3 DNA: TGTGCCAGCAGCTTAAGGATTAGGGGCGTAAGCGCAGATACGCAGTATTTT; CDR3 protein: CASSLRIRGVSADTQYF
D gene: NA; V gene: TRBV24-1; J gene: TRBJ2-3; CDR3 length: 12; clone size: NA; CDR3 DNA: TGTGCCACCAGTGCCCGGACAGATACGCAGTATTTT; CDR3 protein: CATSARTDTQYF
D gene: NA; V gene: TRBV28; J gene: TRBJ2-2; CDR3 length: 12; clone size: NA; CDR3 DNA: TGTGCCAGCAGATTCTTGACCGGGGAGCTGTTTTTT; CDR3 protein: CASRFLTGELFF
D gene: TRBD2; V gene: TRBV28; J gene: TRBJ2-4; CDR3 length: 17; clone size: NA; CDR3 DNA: TGTGCCAGCAGTTTAGCGTCTAGCGGGAGGTCAAGAAACATTCAGTACTTC; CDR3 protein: CASSLASSGRSRNIQYF
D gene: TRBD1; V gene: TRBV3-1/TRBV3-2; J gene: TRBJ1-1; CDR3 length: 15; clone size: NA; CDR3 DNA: TGTGCCAGCAGCCAAGGCGACAGGGTGATCACTGAAGCTTTCTTT; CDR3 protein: CASSQGDRVITEAFF
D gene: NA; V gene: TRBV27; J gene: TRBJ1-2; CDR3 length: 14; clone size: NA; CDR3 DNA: TGTGCCAGCAGTTTATCGGGCAGCCTCTATGGCTACACCTTC; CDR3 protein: CASSLSGSLYGYTF
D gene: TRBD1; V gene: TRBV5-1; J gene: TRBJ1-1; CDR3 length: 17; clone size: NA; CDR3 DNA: TGCGCCAGCAGCTTAGGGGGCGCGGGGCCCGTTTCGAGTGAAGCTTTCTTT; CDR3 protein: CASSLGGAGPVSSEAFF
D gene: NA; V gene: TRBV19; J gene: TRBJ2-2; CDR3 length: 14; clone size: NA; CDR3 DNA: TGTGCCAGTGCTCGGAGTTTAGTTATCGGGGAGCTGTTTTTT; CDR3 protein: CASARSLVIGELFF
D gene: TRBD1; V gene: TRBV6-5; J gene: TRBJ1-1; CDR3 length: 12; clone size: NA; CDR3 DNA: TGTGCCAGCAGTCAGACAGGGGCTGAAGCTTTCTTT; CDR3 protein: CASSQTGAEAFF
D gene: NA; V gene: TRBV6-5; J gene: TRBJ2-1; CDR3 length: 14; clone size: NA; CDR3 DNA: TGTGCCAGCAGTTACGACCCGCGGTACAATGAGCAGTTCTTC; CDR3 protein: CASSYDPRYNEQFF
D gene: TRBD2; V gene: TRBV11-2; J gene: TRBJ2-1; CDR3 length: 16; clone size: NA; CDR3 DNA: TGTGCCAGCAGCTTAATGGCGGGAGTTAGCTACAATGAGCAGTTCTTC; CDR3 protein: CASSLMAGVSYNEQFF
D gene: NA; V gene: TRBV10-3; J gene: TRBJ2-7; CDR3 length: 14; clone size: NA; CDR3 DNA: TGTGCCATCAGTGAGTCTGGAGGGACCTACGAGCAGTACTTC; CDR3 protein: CAISESGGTYEQYF
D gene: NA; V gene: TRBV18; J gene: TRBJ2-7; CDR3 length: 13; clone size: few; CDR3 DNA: TGTGCCAGCTCACCAAGCAGGGATGGCGAGCAGTACTTC; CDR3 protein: CASSPSRDGEQYF
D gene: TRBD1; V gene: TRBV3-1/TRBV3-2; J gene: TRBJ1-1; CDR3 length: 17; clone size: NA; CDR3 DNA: TGTGCCAGCAGCCTCGAGACAGGGGGCGTCATTGGCACTGAAGCTTTCTTT; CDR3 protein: CASSLETGGVIGTEAFF
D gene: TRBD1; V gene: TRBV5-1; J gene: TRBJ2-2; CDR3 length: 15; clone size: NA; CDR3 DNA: TGCGCCAGCAGCAGGGACAGGGGCGGGCTCGGGGAGCTGTTTTTT; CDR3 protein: CASSRDRGGLGELFF
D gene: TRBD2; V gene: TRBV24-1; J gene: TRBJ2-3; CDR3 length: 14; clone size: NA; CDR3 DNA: TGTGCCACCAGGCCAGCGGGAGCAGGGGATACGCAGTATTTT; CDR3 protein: CATRPAGAGDTQYF
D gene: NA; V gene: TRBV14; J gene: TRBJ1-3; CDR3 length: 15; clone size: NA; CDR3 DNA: TGTGCCAGCAGCCAAGTCCTAAGCCCTGGAAACACCATATATTTT; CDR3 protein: CASSQVLSPGNTIYF
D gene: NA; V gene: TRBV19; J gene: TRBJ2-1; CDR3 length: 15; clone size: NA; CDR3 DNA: TGTGCCAGTAGCGACGTACTAGAAGGCCACAATGAGCAGTTCTTC; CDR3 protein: CASSDVLEGHNEQFF
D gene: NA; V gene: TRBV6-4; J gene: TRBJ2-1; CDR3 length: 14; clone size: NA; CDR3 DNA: TGTGCCAGCCCTCGACTAGTGTCCTACAATGAGCAGTTCTTC; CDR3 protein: CASPRLVSYNEQFF
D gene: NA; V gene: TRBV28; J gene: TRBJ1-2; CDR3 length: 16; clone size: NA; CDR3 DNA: TGTGCCAGCAGACCCCCCCCCAGGGGCCTGGGCTATGGCTACACCTTC; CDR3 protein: CASRPPPRGLGYGYTF
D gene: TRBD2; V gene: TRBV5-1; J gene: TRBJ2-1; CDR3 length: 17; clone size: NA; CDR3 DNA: TGCGCCAGCAGCGAAGTGATTAGCGGGGCATCCTACAATGAGCAGTTCTTC; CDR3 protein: CASSEVISGASYNEQFF
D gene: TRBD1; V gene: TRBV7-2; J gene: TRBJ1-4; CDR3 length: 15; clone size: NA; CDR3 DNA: TGTGCCAGCAGCTTAGATAGGACAGGGGGGGAAAAACTGTTTTTT; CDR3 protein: CASSLDRTGGEKLFF
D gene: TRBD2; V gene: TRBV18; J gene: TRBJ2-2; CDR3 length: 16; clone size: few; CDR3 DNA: TGTGCCAGCTCCAGGACTAGCAGAACGAACACCGGGGAGCTGTTTTTT; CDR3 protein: CASSRTSRTNTGELFF
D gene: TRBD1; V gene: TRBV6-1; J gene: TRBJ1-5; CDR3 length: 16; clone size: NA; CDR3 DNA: TGTGCCAGCAGTGTTCCGGGACAGCCGCGGGCTCAGCCCCAGCATTTT; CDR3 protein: CASSVPGQPRAQPQHF
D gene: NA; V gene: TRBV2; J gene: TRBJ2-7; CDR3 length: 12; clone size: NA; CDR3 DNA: TGTGCCAGCAGAGGCGGCGGACAGTTACAGTACTTC; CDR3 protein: CASRGGGQLQYF
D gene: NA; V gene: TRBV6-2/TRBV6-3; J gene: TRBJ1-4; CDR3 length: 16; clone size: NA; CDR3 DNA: TGTGCCAGCAGTTACGGGCAGACCCTAATGTATGAAAAACTGTTTTTT; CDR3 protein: CASSYGQTLMYEKLFF
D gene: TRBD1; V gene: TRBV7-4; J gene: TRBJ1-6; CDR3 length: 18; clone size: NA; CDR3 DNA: TGTGCCAGCAGCTTAGCCTGGACAGGGAGCTCCTATAATTCACCCCTCCACTTT; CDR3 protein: CASSLAWTGSSYNSPLHF
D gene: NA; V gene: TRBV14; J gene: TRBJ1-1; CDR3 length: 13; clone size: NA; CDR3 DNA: TGTGCCAGCAGCCAATTAATGAACACTGAAGCTTTCTTT; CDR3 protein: CASSQLMNTEAFF
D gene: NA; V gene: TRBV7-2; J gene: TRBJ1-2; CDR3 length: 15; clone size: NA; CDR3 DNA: TGTGCCAGCAGCTCCTCAGGTGGGGGAGGGTATGGCTACACCTTC; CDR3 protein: CASSSSGGGGYGYTF
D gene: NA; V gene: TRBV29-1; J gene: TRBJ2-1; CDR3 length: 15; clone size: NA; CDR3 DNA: TGCAGCGCCCGGAGGGGAGCCAGCCTGTACAATGAGCAGTTCTTC; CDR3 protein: CSARRGASLYNEQFF
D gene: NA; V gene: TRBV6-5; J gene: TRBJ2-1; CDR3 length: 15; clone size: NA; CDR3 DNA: TGTGCCAGCAGTTTAGGAGGACAGCTGTACAATGAGCAGTTCTTC; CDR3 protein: CASSLGGQLYNEQFF
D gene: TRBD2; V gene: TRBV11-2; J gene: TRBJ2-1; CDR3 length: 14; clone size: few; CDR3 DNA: TGTGCCAGCAGCCCGTGGGGGGGCTACAATGAGCAGTTCTTC; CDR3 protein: CASSPWGGYNEQFF
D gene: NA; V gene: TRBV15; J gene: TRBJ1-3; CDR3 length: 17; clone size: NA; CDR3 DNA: TGTGCCACCAGCAGAGGCGGGAGGGGCCGAGGCGGAAACACCATATATTTT; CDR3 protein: CATSRGGRGRGGNTIYF
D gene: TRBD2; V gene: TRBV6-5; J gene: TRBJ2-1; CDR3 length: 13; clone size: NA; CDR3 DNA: TGTGCCAGCAGGGTAGCGGGAGCTAATGAGCAGTTCTTC; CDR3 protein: CASRVAGANEQFF
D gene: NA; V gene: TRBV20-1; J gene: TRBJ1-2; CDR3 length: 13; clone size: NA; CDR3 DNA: TGCAGTGCTAGTAGCGGGGCCTCTAGTGGCTACACCTTC; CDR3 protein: CSASSGASSGYTF
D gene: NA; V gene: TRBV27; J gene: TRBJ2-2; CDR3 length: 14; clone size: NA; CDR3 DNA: TGTGCCAGCAGTTTTTATCTAGGAACCGGGGAGCTGTTTTTT; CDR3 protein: CASSFYLGTGELFF
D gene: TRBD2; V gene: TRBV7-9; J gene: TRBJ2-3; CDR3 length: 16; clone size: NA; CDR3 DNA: TGTGCCAGCAGGCCCCCCAGCGGGAAAGGCACAGATACGCAGTATTTT; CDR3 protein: CASRPPSGKGTDTQYF
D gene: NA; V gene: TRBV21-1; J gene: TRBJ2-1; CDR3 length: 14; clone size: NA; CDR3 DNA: TGTGCCAGCAGCACCAAGACAGATAACAATGAGCAGTTCTTC; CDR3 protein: CASSTKTDNNEQFF
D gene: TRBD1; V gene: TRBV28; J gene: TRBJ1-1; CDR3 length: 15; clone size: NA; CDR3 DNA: TGTGCCAGCAGCCCCGGCGACAGGGCGAACACTGAAGCTTTCTTT; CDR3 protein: CASSPGDRANTEAFF
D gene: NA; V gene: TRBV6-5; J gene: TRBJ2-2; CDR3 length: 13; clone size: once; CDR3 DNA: TGTGCCAGCAGATTTACGGGGGCCGGGGAGCTGTTTTTT; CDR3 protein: CASRFTGAGELFF
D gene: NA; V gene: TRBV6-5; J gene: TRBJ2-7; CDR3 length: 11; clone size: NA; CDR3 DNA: TGTGCCAGCTCATCGGCCTACGAGCAGTACTTC; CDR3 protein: CASSSAYEQYF
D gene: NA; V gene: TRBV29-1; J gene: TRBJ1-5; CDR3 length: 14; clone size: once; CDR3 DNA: TGCAGCGTGTCCGGGGGACGGGGCAATCAGCCCCAGCATTTT; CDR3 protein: CSVSGGRGNQPQHF
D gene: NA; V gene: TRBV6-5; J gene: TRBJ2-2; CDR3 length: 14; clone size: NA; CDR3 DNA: TGTGCCAGCAGCGACTTGCTACGCACCGGGGAGCTGTTTTTT; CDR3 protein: CASSDLLRTGELFF
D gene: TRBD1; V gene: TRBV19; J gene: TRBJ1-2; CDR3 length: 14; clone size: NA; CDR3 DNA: TGTGCCAGTAGTATCCGGACAGGAACGTATGGCTACACCTTC; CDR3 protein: CASSIRTGTYGYTF